Reported below is one T cell receptor (beta chain). What it recognizes is unknown. This sample stems from a study of cytotoxic CD8 clonotypes in ibrutinib-treated CLL. Study-level results: Higher clonality was seen at ibrutinib response and a return toward baseline at progression.

The repertoire was sequenced with immunoSEQ multiplex PCR; TCRdb's copy has only in-frame clones and lacks some. This sample carries approximately 280,000 clones, 60% to 80% of them seen once, and the ten largest clones take around 5.1%. Germline-derived CDR1 and CDR2 are SGHTA and FQGTGA. The CDR3 is made up of 19 amino acids. V shed 2 bases, J shed 0 bases, and the junction held 14 bases outside the gene matches. The V gene is TRBV7-3, the J gene TRBJ2-3; 7 nucleotides agree with TRBD1. This specimen consisted of PBMCs, obtained at disease progression, from a patient treated with ibrutinib. The sequence derives from a human donor with chronic lymphocytic leukemia. The CDR3: CASSLARTGGLYSTDTQYF. CDR3 sequence (DNA): TGTGCCAGCAGCTTAGCCCGGACAGGAGGCCTTTATAGCACAGATACGCAGTATTTT.